The TCR beta chain under discussion was sequenced for a study of blood T cell repertoires in COVID-19. Study-wide context: Italy, Spain and the United States were the sources of the convalescent and acute COVID-19 samples. Sources were T cells, B-cell-depleted T cells, or PBMCs; the material itself was cDNA or gDNA.

J was trimmed by 7 bases and V by 2 bases; bases with no gene match: 10. This CDR3 region has 16 residues. Germline V gives CDR1 PRHDT, CDR2 FYEKMQ (reference sequence). The authors' processing: Reference gene primers were amplified, and this amplification served to estimate nucleated cell counts. The data were produced by immunoSEQ multiplex PCR, yet TCRdb's version contains in-frame clones alone and is incomplete. That table gives V, J and clone size, and the DNA gave D and trimming. In the table there are some 50,000 clones, roughly 82% of which are singletons. J is TRBJ2-2 and V is TRBV13; 7 bases line up with TRBD1. Specimen: peripheral blood. The source of this sequence is a woman of 80 years or more with acute or convalescent COVID-19. CDR3 in amino acids: CASSLSVIGGFGELFF. CDR3 nucleotide sequence: TGTGCCAGCAGCTTATCCGTGATAGGGGGCTTCGGGGAGCTGTTTTTT.